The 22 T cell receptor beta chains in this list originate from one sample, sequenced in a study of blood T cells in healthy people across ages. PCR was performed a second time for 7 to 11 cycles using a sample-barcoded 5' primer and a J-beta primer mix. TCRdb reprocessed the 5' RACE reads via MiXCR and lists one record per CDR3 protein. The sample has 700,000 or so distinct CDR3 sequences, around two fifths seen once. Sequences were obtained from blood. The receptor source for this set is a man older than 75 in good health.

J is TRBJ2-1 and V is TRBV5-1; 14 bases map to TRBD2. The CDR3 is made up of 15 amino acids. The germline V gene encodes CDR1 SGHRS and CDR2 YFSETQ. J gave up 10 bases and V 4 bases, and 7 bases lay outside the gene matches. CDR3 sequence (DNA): TGCGCCAGCAGCCTGGGACTAGCGGGAGTAGAAGAGCAGTTCTTC. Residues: CASSLGLAGVEEQFF.

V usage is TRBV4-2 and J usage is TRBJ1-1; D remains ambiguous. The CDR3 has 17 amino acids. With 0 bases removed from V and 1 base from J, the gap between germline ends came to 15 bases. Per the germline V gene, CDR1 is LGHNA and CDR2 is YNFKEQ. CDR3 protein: CASSQDVAGATNTEAFF. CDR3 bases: TGTGCCAGCAGCCAAGATGTGGCAGGTGCTACGAACACTGAAGCTTTCTTT.

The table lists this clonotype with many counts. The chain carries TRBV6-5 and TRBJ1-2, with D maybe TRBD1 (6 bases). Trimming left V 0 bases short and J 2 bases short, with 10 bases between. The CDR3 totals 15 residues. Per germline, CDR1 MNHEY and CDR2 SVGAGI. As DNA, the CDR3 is TGTGCCAGCAGTTACTCGGCAGGGGCCAACTATGGCTACACCTTC. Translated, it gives CASSYSAGANYGYTF.

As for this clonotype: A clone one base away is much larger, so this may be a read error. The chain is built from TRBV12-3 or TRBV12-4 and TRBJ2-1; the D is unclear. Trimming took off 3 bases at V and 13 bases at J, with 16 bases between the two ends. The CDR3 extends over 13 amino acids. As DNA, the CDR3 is TGTGCCAGCAGTTTGTCTAAGGGTGAGACCCAGTTCTTC. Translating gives CASSLSKGETQFF.

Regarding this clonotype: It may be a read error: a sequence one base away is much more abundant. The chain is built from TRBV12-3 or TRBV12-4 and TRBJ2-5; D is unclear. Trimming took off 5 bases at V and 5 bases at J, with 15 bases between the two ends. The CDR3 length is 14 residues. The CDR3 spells CASSVQLLPETQYF. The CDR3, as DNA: TGTGCCAGCAGTGTACAACTCCTCCCGGAGACCCAGTACTTC.

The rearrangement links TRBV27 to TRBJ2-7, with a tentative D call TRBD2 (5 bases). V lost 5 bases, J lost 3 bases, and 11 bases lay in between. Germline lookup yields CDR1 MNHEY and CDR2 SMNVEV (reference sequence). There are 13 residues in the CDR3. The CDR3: CASSGGANYEQYF. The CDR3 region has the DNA TGTGCCAGCAGTGGAGGAGCGAACTACGAGCAGTACTTC.

CDR3 sequence reads: CASSQDRVGSTTGELFF. CDR3 nucleotides: TGTGCCAGCAGCCAAGACAGAGTTGGTAGCACAACCGGGGAGCTGTTTTTT. The rearrangement links TRBV7-2 to TRBJ2-2; D is possibly TRBD1 (5 bases). V was cut by 5 bases and J by 5 bases, with 21 bases left in between. Germline CDR1 and CDR2: SGHTA and FQGNSA. The CDR3 has 17 residues.

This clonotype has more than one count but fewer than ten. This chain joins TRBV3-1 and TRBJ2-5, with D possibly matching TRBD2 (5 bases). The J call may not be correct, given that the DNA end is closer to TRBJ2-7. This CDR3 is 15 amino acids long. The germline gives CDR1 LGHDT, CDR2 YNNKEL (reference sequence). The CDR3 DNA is TGTGCCAGCAGCTCCTCAGATCGGGGAAGGAACGAGCAGTACTTC. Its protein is CASSSSDRGRNEQYF.

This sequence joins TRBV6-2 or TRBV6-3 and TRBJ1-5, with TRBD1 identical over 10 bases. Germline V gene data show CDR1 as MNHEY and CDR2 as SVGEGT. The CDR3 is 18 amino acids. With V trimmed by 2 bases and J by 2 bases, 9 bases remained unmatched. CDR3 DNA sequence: TGTGCCAGCAGTTACCCTAATTTCGGGACAGGGGGCAATCAGCCCCAGCATTTT. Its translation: CASSYPNFGTGGNQPQHF.

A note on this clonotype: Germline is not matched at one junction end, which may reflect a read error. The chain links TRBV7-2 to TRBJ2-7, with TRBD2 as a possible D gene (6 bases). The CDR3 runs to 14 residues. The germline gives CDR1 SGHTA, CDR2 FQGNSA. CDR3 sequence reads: CASSLAGGDHERYF. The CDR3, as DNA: TGTGCCAGCAGCTTAGCTGGCGGGGACCACGAGCGGTACTTC.

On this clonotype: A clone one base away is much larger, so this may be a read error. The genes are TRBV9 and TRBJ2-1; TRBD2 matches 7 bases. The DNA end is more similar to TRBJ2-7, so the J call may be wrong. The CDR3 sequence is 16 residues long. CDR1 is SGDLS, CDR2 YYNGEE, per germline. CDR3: CASSVVASGAYNEQYF. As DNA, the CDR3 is TGTGCCAGCAGCGTAGTAGCTAGCGGAGCGTACAATGAGCAGTACTTC.

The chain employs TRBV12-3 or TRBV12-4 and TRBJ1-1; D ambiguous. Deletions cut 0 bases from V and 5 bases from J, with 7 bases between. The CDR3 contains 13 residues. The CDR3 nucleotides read TGTGCCAGCAGTTTAGCCTCCGGGACTGAAGCTTTCTTT. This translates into CASSLASGTEAFF.

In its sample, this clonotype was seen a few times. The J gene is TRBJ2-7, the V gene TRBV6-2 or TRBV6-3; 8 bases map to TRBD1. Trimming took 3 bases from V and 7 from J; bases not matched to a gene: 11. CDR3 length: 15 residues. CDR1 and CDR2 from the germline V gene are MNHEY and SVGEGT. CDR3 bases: TGTGCCAGCAGTTATTTCCAGGGGGCTATGAATGAGCAGTACTTC. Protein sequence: CASSYFQGAMNEQYF.

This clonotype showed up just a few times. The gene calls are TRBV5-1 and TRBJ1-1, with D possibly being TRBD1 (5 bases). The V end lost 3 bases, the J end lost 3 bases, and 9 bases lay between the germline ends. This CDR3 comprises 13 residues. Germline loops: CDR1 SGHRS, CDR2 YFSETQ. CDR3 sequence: CASSYQGDTEAFF. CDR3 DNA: TGCGCCAGCAGCTACCAAGGGGACACTGAAGCTTTCTTT.

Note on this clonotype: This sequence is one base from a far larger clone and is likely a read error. CDR3: CASSLGQGGETQFF. CDR3 DNA sequence: TGCGCCAGCAGCTTAGGACAGGGGGGAGAGACCCAGTTCTTC. This chain joins TRBV5-1 and TRBJ2-1, with 10 nucleotides matching TRBD1. The CDR3 sequence is 14 residues long. CDR1 is SGHRS and CDR2 is YFSETQ in the germline V gene. Trimming cost V 2 bases and J 13 bases; bases outside gene matches: 9.

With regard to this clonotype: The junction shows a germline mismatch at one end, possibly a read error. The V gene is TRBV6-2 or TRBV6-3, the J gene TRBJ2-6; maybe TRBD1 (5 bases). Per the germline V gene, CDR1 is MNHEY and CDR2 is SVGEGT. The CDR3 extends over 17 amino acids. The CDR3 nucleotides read TGCGCCAGCAGTTACCAGGGTCGGAGCTCTGGGGCCAACGTCCTGACTTTC. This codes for CASSYQGRSSGANVLTF.

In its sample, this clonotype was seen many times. CDR3 bases: TGCGCCAGCAGCTTGGCGGCGGACTATGGCTACACCTTC. It encodes CASSLAADYGYTF. This rearrangement joins TRBV5-1 to TRBJ1-2; no firm D call. V dropped 0 bases and J dropped 3 bases, with 6 bases sitting between them. The CDR3 sequence is 13 residues long. Germline V CDR1 and CDR2: SGHRS, YFSETQ.

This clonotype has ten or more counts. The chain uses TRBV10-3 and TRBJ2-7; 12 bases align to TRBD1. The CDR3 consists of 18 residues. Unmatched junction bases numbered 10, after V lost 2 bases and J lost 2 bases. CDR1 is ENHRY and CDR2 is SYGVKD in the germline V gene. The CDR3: CAISEMGQGARGAYEQYF. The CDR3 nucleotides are TGTGCCATCAGTGAGATGGGACAGGGGGCGAGAGGGGCCTACGAGCAGTACTTC.

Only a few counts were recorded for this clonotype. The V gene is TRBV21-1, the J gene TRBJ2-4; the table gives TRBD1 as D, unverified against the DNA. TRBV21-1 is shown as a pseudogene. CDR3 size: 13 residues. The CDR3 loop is CASSKAGTGFQYF. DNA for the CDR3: TGTGCCAGCAGCAAAGCTGGGACAGGGTTCCAGTACTTC.

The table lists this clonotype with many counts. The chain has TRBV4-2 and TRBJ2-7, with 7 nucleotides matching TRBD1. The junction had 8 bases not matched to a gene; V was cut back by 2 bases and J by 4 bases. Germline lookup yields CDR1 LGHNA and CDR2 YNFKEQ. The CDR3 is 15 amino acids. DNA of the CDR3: TGTGCCAGCAGCCAAAACACGGGACAGCAATACGAGCAGTACTTC. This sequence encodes CASSQNTGQQYEQYF.

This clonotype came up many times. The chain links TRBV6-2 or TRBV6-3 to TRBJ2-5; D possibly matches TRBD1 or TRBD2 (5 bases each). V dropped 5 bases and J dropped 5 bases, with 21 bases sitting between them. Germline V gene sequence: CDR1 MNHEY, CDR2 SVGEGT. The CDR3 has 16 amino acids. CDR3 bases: TGTGCCAGCAGTAATCCGGGACCGCCCCCGGGGGAGACCCAGTACTTC. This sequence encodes CASSNPGPPPGETQYF.

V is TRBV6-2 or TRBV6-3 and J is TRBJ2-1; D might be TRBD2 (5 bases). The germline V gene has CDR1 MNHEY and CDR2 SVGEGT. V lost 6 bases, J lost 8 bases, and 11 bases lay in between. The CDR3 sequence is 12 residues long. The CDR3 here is CASRTRWDEQFF. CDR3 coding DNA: TGTGCCAGCAGAACTAGATGGGATGAGCAGTTCTTC.